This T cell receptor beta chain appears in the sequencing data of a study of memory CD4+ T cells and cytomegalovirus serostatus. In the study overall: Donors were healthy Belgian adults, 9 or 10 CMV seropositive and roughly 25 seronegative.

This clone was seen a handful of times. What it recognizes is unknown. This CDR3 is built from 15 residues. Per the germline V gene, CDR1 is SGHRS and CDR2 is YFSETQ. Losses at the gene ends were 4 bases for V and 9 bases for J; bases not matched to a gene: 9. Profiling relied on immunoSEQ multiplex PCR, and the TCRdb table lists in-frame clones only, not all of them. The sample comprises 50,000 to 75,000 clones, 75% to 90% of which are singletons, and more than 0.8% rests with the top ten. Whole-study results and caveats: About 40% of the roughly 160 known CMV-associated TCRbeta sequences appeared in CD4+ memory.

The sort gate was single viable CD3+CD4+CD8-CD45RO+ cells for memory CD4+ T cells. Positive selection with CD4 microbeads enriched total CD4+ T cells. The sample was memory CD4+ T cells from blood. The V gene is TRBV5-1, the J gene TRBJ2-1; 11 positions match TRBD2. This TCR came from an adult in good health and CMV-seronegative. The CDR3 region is CASSETSGSRVEQFF. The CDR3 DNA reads TGCGCCAGCAGCGAAACTAGCGGGAGCCGGGTTGAGCAGTTCTTC. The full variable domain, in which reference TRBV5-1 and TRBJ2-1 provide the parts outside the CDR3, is KAGVTQTPRYLIKTRGQQVTLSCSPISGHRSVSWYQQTPGQGLQFLFEYFSETQRNKGNFPGRFSGRQFSNSRSEMNVSTLELGDSALYLCASSETSGSRVEQFFGPGTRLTVL.